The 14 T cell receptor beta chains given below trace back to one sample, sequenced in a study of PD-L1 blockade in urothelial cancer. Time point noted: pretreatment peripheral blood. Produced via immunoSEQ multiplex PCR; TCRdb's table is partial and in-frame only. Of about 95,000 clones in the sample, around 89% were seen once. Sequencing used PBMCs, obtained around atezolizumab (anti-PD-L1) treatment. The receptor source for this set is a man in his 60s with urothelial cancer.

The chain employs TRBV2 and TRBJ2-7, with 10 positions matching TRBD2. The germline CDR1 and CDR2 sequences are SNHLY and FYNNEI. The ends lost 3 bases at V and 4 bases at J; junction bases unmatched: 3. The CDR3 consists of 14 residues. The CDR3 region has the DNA TGTGCCAGCAGTGAGAGCGGGGGGGCTTACGAGCAGTACTTC. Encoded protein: CASSESGGAYEQYF.

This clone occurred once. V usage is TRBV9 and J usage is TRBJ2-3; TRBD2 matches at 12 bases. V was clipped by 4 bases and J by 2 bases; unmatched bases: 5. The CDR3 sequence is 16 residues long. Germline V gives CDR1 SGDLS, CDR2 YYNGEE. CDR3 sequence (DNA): TGTGCCAGCAGCCCCTGGACTAGCGGGGACACAGATACGCAGTATTTT. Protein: CASSPWTSGDTDTQYF.

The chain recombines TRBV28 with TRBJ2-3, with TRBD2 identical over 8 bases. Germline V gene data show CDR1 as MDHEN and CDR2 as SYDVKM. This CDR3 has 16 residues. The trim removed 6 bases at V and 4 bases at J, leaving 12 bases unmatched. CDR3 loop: CASSLKRLAGADTQYF. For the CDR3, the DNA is TGTGCCAGCAGCCTAAAGCGCCTAGCGGGTGCAGATACGCAGTATTTT. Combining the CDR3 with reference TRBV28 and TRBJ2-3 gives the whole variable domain DVKVTQSSRYLVKRTGEKVFLECVQDMDHENMFWYRQDPGLGLRLIYFSYDVKMKEKGDIPEGYSVSREKKERFSLILESASTNQTSMYLCASSLKRLAGADTQYFGPGTRLTVL.

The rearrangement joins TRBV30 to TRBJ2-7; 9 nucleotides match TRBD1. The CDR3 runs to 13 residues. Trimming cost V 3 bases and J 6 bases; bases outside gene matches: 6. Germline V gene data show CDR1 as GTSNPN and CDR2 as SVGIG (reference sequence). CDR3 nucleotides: TGTGCCTGGAGGGGACAGGGATGGGGCGAGCAGTACTTC. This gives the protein CAWRGQGWGEQYF.

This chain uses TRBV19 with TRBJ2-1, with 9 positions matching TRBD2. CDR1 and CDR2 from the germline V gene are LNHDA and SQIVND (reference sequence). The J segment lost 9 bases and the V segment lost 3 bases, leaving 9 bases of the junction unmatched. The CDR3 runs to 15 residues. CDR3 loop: CASSISGGGVSEQFF. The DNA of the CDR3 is TGTGCCAGTAGTATTTCCGGCGGGGGGGTTAGTGAGCAGTTCTTC.

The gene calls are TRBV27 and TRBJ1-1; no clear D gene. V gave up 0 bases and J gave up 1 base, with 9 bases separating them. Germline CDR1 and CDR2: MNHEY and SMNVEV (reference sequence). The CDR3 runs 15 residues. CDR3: CASSLSRLRNTEAFF. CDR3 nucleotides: TGTGCCAGCAGTTTATCGAGGTTAAGGAACACTGAAGCTTTCTTT.

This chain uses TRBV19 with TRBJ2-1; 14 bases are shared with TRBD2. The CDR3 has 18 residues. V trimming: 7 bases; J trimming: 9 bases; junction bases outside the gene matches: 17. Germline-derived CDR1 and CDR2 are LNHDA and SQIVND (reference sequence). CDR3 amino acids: CASTLGTSGSSLPGEQFF. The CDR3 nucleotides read TGTGCCAGTACCCTCGGGACTAGCGGGAGTTCCCTTCCCGGTGAGCAGTTCTTC.

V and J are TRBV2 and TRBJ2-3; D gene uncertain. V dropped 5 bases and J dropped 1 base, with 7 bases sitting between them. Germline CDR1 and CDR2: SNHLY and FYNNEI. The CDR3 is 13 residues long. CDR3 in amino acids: CASSNFGTDTQYF. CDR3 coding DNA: TGTGCCAGCAGTAACTTTGGCACAGATACGCAGTATTTT.

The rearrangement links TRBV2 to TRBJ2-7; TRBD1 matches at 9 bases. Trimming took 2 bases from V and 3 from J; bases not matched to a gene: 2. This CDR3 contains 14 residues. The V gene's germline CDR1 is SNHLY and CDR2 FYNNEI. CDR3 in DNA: TGTGCCAGCAGTGAAACGGGACAGGGCTACGAGCAGTACTTC. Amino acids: CASSETGQGYEQYF.

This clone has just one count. In DNA form, the CDR3 reads TGTGCCAGCAGCCGAGGGACAGGGGTTAGAGGGAACGAGCAGTACTTC. Amino acids: CASSRGTGVRGNEQYF. This chain uses TRBV28 with TRBJ2-7, with 10 bases fitting TRBD1. CDR3 length: 16 residues. Germline values: CDR1 MDHEN, CDR2 SYDVKM. V shed 6 bases, J shed 5 bases, and the junction held 13 bases outside the gene matches.

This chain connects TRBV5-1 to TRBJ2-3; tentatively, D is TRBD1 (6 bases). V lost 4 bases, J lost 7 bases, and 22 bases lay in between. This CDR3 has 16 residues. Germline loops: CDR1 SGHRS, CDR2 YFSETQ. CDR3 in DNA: TGCGCCAGCAGCCGACAAGGGGGTGGATATTCGTATACGCAGTATTTT. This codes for CASSRQGGGYSYTQYF.

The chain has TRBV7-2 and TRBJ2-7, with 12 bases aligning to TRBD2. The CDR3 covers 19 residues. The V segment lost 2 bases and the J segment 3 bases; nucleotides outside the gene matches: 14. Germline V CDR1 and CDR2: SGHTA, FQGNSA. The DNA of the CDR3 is TGTGCCAGCAGCTTACGGGTGGCTAGCGGGAGGGCCGGTGTCTACGAGCAGTACTTC. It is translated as CASSLRVASGRAGVYEQYF.

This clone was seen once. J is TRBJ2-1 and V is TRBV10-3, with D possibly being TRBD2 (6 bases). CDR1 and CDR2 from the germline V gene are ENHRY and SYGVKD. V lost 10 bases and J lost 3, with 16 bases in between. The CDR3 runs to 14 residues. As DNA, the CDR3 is TGTGCCACCGAGGTTGGTAGCGGCTACAATGAGCAGTTCTTC. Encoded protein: CATEVGSGYNEQFF.

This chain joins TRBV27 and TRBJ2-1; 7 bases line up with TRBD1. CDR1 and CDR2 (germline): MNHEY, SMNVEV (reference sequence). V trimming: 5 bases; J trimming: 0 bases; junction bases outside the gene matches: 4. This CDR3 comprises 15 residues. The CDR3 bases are TGTGCCAGCAGTAGGGGACAGAGCTCCTACAATGAGCAGTTCTTC. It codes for CASSRGQSSYNEQFF.